The clone carrying this TCR beta chain was observed a handful of times. Its target is unknown. Repertoires were generated with immunoSEQ multiplex PCR, while TCRdb's copy carries only in-frame clones and drops some. Of tens of thousands of clones listed, approximately 84% are singletons. The CDR3 is made up of 19 amino acids. Losses at the gene ends were 3 bases for V and 6 bases for J; bases not matched to a gene: 18. CDR1 is SGDLS and CDR2 is YYNGEE in the germline V gene. The data stem from a study of cytomegalovirus exposure and HLA in healthy donors. The wider study: A later analysis reported the same platform for the 110 or so validation repertoires and the roughly 650 first-cohort repertoires.

Overall study results and limits: Testing in vitro showed a few CMV-associated chains specific for CMV antigens.

This TCR came from a young woman in good health and CMV-seropositive. This rearrangement joins TRBV9 to TRBJ2-1; TRBD2 agrees at 10 bases. Sequencing input: PBMCs. This CDR3 is CASSEGRGSGGLRRNEQFF. For the CDR3, the DNA is TGTGCCAGCAGCGAAGGGCGGGGTAGCGGGGGGCTTCGCCGCAATGAGCAGTTCTTC.